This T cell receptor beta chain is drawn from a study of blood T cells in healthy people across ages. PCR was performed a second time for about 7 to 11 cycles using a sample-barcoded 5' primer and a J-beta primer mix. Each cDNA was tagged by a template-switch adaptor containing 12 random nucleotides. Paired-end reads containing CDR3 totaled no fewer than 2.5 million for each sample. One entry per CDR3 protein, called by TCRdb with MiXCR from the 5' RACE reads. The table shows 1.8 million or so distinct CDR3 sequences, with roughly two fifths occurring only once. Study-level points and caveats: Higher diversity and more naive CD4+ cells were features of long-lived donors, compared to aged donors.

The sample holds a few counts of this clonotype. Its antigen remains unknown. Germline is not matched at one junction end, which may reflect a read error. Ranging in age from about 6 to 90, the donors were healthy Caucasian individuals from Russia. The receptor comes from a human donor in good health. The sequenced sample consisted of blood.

The CDR3 spells CAGRENTEAFF. The CDR3 DNA reads as TGTGCCGGGAGAGAGAACACTGAAGCTTTCTTT. The rearrangement joins TRBV30 to TRBJ1-1; no definite D call. The CDR3 length is 11 residues. Germline values: CDR1 GTSNPN, CDR2 SVGIG (reference sequence).